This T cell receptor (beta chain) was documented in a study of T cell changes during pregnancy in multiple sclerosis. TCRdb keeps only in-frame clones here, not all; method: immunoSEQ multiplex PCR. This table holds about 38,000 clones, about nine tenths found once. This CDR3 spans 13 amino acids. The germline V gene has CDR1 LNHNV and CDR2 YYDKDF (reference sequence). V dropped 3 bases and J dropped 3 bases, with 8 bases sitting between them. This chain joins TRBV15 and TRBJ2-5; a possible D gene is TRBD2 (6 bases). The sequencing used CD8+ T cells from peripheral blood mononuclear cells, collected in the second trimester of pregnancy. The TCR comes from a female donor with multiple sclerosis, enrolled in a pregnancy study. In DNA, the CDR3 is TGTGCCACCAGCAGGGTAGCGGAAGAGACCCAGTACTTC. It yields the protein CATSRVAEETQYF.